The sequence of this T cell receptor (beta chain) was determined in a study of blood T cell repertoires in COVID-19. For the study at large: Sites in the United States, Italy and Spain provided acute and convalescent COVID-19 samples. From T cells, B-cell-depleted T cells, or PBMCs came the material, which was cDNA or gDNA.

Looked up from germline, CDR1 is SGHRS and CDR2 is YFSETQ. The CDR3 totals 15 residues. The V gene end was trimmed by 4 bases and the J gene end by 2 bases; junction bases not matched to a gene: 4. Authors' processing steps: Using reference gene primer amplification, nucleated cell counts were estimated. Here immunoSEQ multiplex PCR was the method, and the copy in TCRdb shows in-frame clones only, minus some. From that table come the V and J calls and clone size; the DNA was used to work out D and trimming. The sample records about 80,000 clones, 90% to 95% being singletons. This receptor was obtained from a woman aged 45-65 years in a cohort sampled during active COVID-19. The sequenced sample was peripheral blood. The chain joins TRBV5-1 to TRBJ1-2; TRBD1 aligns across 11 bases. The CDR3 protein is CASSTRDRGNYGYTF. The DNA for the CDR3 is TGCGCCAGCAGCACAAGGGACAGGGGGAACTATGGCTACACCTTC. Full variable domain (missing parts from reference TRBV5-1 and TRBJ1-2): KAGVTQTPRYLIKTRGQQVTLSCSPISGHRSVSWYQQTPGQGLQFLFEYFSETQRNKGNFPGRFSGRQFSNSRSEMNVSTLELGDSALYLCASSTRDRGNYGYTFGSGTRLTVV.